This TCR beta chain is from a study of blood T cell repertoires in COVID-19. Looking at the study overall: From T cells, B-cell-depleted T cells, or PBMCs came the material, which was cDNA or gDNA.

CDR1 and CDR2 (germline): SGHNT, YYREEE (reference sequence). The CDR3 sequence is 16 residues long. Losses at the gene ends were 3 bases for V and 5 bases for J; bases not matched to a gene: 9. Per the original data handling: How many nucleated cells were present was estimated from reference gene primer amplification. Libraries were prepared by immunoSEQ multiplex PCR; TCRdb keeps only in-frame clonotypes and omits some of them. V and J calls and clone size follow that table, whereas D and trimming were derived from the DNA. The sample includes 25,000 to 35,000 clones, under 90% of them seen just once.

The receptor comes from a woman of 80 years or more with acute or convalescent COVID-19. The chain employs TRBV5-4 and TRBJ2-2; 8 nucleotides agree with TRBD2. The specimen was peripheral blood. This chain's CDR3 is CASSSLSGVRTGELFF. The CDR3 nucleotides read TGTGCCAGCAGCTCGCTTAGCGGGGTTAGAACCGGGGAGCTGTTTTTT.